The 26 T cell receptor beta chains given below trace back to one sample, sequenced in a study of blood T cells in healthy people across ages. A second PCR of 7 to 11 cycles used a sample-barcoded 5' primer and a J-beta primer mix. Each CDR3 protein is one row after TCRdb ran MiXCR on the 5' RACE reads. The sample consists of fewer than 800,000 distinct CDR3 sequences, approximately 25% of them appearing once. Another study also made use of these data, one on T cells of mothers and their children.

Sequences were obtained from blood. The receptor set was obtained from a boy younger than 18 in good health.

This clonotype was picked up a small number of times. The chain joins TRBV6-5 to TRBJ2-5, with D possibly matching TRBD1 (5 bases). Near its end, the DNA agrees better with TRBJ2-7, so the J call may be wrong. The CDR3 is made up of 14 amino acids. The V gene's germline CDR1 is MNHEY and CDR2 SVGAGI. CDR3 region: CASSYLSGPYEQYF. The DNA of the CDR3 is TGTGCCAGCAGTTACTTGTCAGGGCCCTACGAGCAGTACTTC.

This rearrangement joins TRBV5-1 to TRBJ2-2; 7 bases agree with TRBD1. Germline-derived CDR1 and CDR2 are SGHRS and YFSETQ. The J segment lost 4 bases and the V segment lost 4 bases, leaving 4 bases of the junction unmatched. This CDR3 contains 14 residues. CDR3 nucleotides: TGCGCCAGCAGCATGACAGGGCCCACCGGGGAGCTGTTTTTT. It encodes CASSMTGPTGELFF.

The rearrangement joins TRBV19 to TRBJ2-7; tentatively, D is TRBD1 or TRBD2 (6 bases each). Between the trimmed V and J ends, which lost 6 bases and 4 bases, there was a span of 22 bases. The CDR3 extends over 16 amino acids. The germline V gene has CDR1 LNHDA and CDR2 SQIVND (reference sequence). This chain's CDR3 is CASSPRGPERPYEQYF. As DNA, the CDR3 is TGTGCCAGTAGCCCCCGGGGGCCCGAGAGGCCATACGAGCAGTACTTC.

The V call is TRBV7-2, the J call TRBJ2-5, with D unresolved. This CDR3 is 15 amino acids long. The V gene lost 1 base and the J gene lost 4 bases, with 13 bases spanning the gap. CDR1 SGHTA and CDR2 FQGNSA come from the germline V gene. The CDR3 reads CASSLGQTVPETQYF. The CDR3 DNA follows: TGTGCCAGCAGCTTAGGCCAGACGGTGCCAGAGACCCAGTACTTC.

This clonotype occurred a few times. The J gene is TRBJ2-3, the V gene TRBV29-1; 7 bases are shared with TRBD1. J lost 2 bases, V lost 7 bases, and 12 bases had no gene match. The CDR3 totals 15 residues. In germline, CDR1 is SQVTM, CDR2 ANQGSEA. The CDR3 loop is CSAPDRILSTDTQYF. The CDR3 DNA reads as TGCAGCGCCCCGGACAGGATCCTCTCCACAGATACGCAGTATTTT.

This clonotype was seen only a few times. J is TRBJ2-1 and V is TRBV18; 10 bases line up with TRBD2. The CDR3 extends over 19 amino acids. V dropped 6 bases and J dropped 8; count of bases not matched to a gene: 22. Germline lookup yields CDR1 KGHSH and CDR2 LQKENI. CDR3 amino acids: CASSQGRPGSGGASDEQFF. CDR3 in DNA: TGTGCCAGCTCGCAAGGGCGTCCCGGGAGCGGGGGGGCCTCCGATGAGCAGTTCTTC. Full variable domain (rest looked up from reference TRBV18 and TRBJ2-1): NAGVMQNPRHLVRRRGQEARLRCSPMKGHSHVYWYRQLPEEGLKFMVYLQKENIIDESGMPKERFSAEFPKEGPSILRIQQVVRGDSAAYFCASSQGRPGSGGASDEQFFGPGTRLTVL.

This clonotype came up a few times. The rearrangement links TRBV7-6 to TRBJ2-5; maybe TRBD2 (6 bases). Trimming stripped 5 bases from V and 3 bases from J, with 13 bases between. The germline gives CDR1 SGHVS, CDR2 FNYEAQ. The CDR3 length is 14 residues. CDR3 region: CASSPSGLKETQYF. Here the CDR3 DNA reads TGTGCCAGCAGCCCAAGCGGGCTGAAAGAGACCCAGTACTTC.

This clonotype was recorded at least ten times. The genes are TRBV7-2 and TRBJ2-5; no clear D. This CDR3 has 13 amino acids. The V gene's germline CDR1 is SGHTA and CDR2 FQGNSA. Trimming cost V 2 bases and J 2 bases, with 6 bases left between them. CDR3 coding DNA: TGTGCCAGCAGCTTACCAGTTCAAGAGACCCAGTACTTC. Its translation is CASSLPVQETQYF.

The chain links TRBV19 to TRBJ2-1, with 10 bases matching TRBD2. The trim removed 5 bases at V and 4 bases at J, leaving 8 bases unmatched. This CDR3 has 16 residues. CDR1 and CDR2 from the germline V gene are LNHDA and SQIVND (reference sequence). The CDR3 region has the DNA TGTGCCAGTAGTCTTTGGACTAGCGGACCTTACAATGAGCAGTTCTTC. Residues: CASSLWTSGPYNEQFF.

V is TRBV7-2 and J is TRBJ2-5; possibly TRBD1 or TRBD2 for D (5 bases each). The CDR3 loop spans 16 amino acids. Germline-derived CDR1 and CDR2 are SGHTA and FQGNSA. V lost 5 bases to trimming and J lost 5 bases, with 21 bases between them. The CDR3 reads CASSQRGTRSSETQYF. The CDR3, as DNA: TGTGCCAGCAGCCAGAGGGGTACTAGGTCGAGCGAGACCCAGTACTTC.

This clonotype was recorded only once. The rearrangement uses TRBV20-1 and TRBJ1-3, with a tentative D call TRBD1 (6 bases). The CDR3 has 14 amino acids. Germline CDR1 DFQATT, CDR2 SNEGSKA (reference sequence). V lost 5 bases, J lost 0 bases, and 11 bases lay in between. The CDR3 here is CSAASGDSGNTIYF. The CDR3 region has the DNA TGCAGTGCTGCTTCAGGGGACTCTGGAAACACCATATATTTT.

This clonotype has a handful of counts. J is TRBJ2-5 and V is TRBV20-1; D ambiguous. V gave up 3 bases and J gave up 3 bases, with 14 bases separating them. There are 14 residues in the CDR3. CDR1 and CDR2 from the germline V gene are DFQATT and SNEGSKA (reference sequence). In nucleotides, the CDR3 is TGCAGTGCTAGGGATCCCCCTTCGGAAGAGACCCAGTACTTC. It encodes CSARDPPSEETQYF.

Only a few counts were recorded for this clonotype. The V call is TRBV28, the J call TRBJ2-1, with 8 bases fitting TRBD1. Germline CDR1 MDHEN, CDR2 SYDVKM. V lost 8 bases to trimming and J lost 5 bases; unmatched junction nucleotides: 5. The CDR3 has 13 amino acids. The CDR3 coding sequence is TGTGCCAGCTGGCAGGGGGCGCACAATGAGCAGTTCTTC. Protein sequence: CASWQGAHNEQFF.

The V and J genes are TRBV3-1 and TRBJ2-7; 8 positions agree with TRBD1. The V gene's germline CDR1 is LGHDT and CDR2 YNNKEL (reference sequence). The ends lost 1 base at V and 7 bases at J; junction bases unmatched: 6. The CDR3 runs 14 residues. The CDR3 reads CASSQGTGSREQYF. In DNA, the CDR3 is TGTGCCAGCAGCCAAGGGACAGGGTCGCGAGAGCAGTACTTC.

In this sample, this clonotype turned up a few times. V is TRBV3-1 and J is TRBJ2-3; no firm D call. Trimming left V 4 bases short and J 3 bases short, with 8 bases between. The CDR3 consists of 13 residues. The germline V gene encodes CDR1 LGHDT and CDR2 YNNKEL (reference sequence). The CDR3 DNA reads TGTGCCAGCAGCCCCATAAGGACAGATACGCAGTATTTT. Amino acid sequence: CASSPIRTDTQYF.

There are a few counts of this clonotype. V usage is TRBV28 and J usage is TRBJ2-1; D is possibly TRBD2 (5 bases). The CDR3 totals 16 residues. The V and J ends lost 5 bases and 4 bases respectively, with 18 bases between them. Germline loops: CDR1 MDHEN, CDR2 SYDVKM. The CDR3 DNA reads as TGTGCCAGCAGTCTCGAACTGGGGAGAGGTTACAATGAGCAGTTCTTC. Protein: CASSLELGRGYNEQFF.

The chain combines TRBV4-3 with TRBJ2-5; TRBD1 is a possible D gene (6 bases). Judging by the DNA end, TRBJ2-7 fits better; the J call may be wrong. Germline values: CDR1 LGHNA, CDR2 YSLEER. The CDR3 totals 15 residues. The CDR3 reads CASSRDRDTRYEQYF. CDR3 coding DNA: TGCGCCAGCAGCCGGGATCGGGACACAAGATACGAGCAGTACTTC.

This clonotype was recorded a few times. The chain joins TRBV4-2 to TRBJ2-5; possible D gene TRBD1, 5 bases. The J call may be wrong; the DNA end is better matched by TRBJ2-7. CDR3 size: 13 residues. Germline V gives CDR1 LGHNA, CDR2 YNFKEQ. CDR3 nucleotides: TGTGCCAGCAGCCAAGGGGGCGTGGACGAGCAGTACTTC. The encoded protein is CASSQGGVDEQYF.

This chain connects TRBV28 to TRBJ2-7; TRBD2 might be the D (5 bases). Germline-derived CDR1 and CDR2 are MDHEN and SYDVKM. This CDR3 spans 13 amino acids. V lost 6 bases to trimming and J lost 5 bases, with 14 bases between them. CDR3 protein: CASSGGSTNEQYF. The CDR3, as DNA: TGTGCCAGCAGCGGCGGGTCTACTAACGAGCAGTACTTC.

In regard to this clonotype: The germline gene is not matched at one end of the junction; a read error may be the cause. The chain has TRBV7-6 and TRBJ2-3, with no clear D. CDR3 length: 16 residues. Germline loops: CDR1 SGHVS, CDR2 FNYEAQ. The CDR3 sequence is CASSPKRQPGTDTRYF. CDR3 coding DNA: TGTGCCAGCAGCCCTAAGCGCCAACCAGGCACAGATACGCGGTATTTT.

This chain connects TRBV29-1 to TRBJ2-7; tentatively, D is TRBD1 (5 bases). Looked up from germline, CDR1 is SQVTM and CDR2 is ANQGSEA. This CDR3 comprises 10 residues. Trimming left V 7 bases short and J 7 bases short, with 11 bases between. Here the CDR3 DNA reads TGCAGCGCCACAGCAGGGGAGCAGTACTTC. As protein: CSATAGEQYF.

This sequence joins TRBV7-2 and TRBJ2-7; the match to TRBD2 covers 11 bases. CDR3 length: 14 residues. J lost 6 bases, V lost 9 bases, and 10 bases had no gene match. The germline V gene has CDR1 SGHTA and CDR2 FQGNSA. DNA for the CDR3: TGTGCCAGTGGATTAGCGGGAGGGTTCTCCGAGCAGTACTTC. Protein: CASGLAGGFSEQYF.

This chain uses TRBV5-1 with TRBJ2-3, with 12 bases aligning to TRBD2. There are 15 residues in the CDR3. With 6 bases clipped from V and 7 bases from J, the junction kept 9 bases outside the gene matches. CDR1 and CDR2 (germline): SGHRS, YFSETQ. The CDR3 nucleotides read TGCGCCAGCAATCCGACTAGCGGGAGTGTGAATACGCAGTATTTT. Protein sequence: CASNPTSGSVNTQYF.

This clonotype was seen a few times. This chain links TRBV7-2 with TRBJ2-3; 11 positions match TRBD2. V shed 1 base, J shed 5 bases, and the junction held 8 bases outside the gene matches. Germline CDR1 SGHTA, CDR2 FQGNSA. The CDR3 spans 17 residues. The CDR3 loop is CASSLGSLAGGRDTQYF. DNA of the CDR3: TGTGCCAGCAGCTTAGGGAGCCTAGCGGGGGGAAGAGATACGCAGTATTTT.

The DNA for the CDR3 is TGTGCCAGCGGAGGGGGACTAGCTTACAATGAGCAGTTCTTC. Amino acid sequence: CASGGGLAYNEQFF. This sequence joins TRBV27 and TRBJ2-1; 9 nucleotides align to TRBD2. Looked up from germline, CDR1 is MNHEY and CDR2 is SMNVEV (reference sequence). This CDR3 spans 14 amino acids. The V segment lost 8 bases and the J segment 4 bases; nucleotides outside the gene matches: 6.

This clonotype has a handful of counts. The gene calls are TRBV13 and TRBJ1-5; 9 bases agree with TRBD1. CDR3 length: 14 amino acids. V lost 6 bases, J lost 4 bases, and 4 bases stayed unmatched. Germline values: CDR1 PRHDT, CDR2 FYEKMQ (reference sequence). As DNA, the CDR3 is TGTGCCAGCAGTCATGACAGGGGGAATCAGCCCCAGCATTTT. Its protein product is CASSHDRGNQPQHF.